This TCR beta chain comes out of a study of T-cell memory formation after mild COVID-19. From the 5' RACE reads, TCRdb called clonotypes with MiXCR, one entry per CDR3 protein. Among about 110,000 distinct CDR3 sequences listed, approximately 15% were seen once. This CDR3 comprises 14 residues. Between the trimmed V and J ends, which lost 7 bases and 4 bases, there was a span of 16 bases. This TCR was sampled from an adult woman who had mild COVID-19 (a few samples of this study predate the infection). Cell type and time point are not known. The material sequenced was PBMCs or a T cell subset sorted from them (not recorded which). The chain combines TRBV12-3 or TRBV12-4 with TRBJ1-2; the D gene is possibly TRBD1 (5 bases). In DNA, the CDR3 is TGTGCCAGCACCAACGCGATGGGGCGCTATGGCTACACCTTC. As protein: CASTNAMGRYGYTF.